This entry lists 8 T cell receptor beta chains sequenced from one sample in a study of blood T cell repertoires in COVID-19. Libraries were prepared by immunoSEQ multiplex PCR; TCRdb keeps only in-frame clonotypes and omits some of them. Of 310,000 or so clones in the sample, about nine tenths were seen once. The sample was PBMCs or T cells enriched from blood (not recorded which). The receptors were gathered from a woman aged 25-40 years who had recovered from COVID-19.

The chain joins TRBV4-1 to TRBJ2-7; 8 nucleotides match TRBD1. The germline CDR1 and CDR2 sequences are MGHRA and YSYEKL. Trimming took 0 bases from V and 4 from J; bases not matched to a gene: 5. The CDR3 length is 15 residues. The CDR3 DNA sequence: TGCGCCAGCAGCCAAGATCTAAACAGGGGGTACGAGCAGTACTTC. This gives the protein CASSQDLNRGYEQYF.

The chain combines TRBV15 with TRBJ1-2; D gene ambiguous. The CDR3 totals 15 residues. Trimming removed 0 bases at V and 6 bases at J, with 14 bases between. Looked up from germline, CDR1 is LNHNV and CDR2 is YYDKDF (reference sequence). The chain's CDR3 is CATSRDYGDRDGYTF. The CDR3, as DNA: TGTGCCACCAGCAGAGATTACGGGGATAGGGATGGCTACACCTTC. The whole variable domain, filled in from reference TRBV15 and TRBJ1-2, reads DAMVIQNPRYQVTQFGKPVTLSCSQTLNHNVMYWYQQKSSQAPKLLFHYYDKDFNNEADTPDNFQSRRPNTSFCFLDIRSPGLGDTAMYLCATSRDYGDRDGYTFGSGTRLTVV.

The chain combines TRBV5-4 with TRBJ1-2; a possible D gene is TRBD1 (6 bases). V shed 3 bases and J shed 10 bases, with 16 bases lying between them. This CDR3 has 13 amino acids. The germline gives CDR1 SGHNT, CDR2 YYREEE (reference sequence). Here the CDR3 reads CASSSPGTIYYTF. The CDR3 DNA reads as TGTGCCAGCAGCTCCCCGGGGACAATCTACTACACCTTC.

V usage is TRBV3-1 (or the pseudogene TRBV3-2) and J usage is TRBJ2-3; 11 bases align to TRBD2. J gave up 5 bases and V 0 bases, and 13 bases lay outside the gene matches. Germline assignment: CDR1 LGHDT and CDR2 YNNKEL (reference sequence). The CDR3 contains 19 residues. CDR3: CASSQEEWSGLAGGDTQYF. DNA for the CDR3: TGTGCCAGCAGCCAAGAAGAGTGGTCGGGGCTAGCGGGAGGAGATACGCAGTATTTT.

This sequence joins TRBV12-5 and TRBJ2-2; a weak D match, TRBD1 (6 bases). The CDR3 extends over 17 amino acids. Germline V lookup: CDR1 LGHNT, CDR2 FRNRAP. Trimming cost V 6 bases and J 2 bases, with 19 bases left between them. The CDR3 reads CASGLGHSSPNTGELFF. DNA of the CDR3: TGTGCTAGTGGCCTGGGACATTCCTCCCCCAACACCGGGGAGCTGTTTTTT.

The chain uses TRBV18 and TRBJ2-5; D may be TRBD1 (5 bases). Trimming removed 1 base from V and 3 bases from J, with 6 bases in between. The CDR3 totals 13 residues. CDR1 is KGHSH and CDR2 is LQKENI in the germline V gene. The CDR3 bases are TGTGCCAGCTCACCACGCAGGGAAGAGACCCAGTACTTC. It codes for CASSPRREETQYF.

This clone appeared a single time. This chain links TRBV5-4 with TRBJ2-7, with 9 bases lining up with TRBD1. Trimming took 3 bases from V and 5 from J; bases not matched to a gene: 6. The CDR3 runs to 14 residues. The germline gives CDR1 SGHNT, CDR2 YYREEE (reference sequence). This CDR3 reads CASSSGQGRDEQYF. The CDR3 DNA reads as TGTGCCAGCAGCTCGGGACAGGGTCGTGACGAGCAGTACTTC.

J is TRBJ1-4 and V is TRBV5-1; 8 nucleotides agree with TRBD1. CDR1 is SGHRS and CDR2 is YFSETQ in the germline V gene. This CDR3 comprises 14 residues. V was clipped by 3 bases and J by 6 bases; unmatched bases: 4. CDR3 sequence (DNA): TGCGCCAGCAGCTCGGACAGGGCTTATGAAAAACTGTTTTTT. Translating gives CASSSDRAYEKLFF. Filled out from reference TRBV5-1 and TRBJ1-4, the complete variable domain reads KAGVTQTPRYLIKTRGQQVTLSCSPISGHRSVSWYQQTPGQGLQFLFEYFSETQRNKGNFPGRFSGRQFSNSRSEMNVSTLELGDSALYLCASSSDRAYEKLFFGSGTQLSVL.